This T cell receptor beta chain is drawn from a study of shared clonotypes between healthy human individuals. Study-wide findings and caveats: Sequencing of the sorted subsets was shown by rarefaction to be incomplete despite large depth.

Remarks on this clone: Its specificity is unknown.

Per the original data handling: Owing to the provision of junction-only sequences devoid of quality scores by immunoSEQ, filtering differed. TCRdb's table, derived via immunoSEQ multiplex PCR, lists solely in-frame clones and lacks some. V and J calls and clone size are those listed in that table; D and trimming were worked out from the DNA. The sample includes 2 million to 2.5 million clones, about 94% of them seen just once. Positive CCR7 selection of CD45RO-negative cells yielded the naive CD8 cells, and terminally differentiated effector memory CD45RA+ cells were excluded. The CDR3 loop spans 15 amino acids. Germline values: CDR1 KGHSH, CDR2 LQKENI. The ends lost 5 bases at V and 8 bases at J; junction bases unmatched: 11.

J is TRBJ2-1 and V is TRBV18, with 8 bases matching TRBD2. Sequencing was performed on naive CD8+ T cells sorted from blood. The clonotype comes from a young man in good health. The CDR3 nucleotides are TGTGCCAGCTCATCCGTAGCGGGATCCGATCATGAGCAGTTCTTC. Residues: CASSSVAGSDHEQFF.